These 18 T cell receptor beta chains were sequenced from one sample in a study of CD8+ T cells in alopecia areata. Extracted RNA was reverse transcribed, and the resulting cDNA served as sequencing template. Generated by immunoSEQ multiplex PCR, the TCRdb table keeps only in-frame clones and is missing some. This sample has 180,000 or so clones, with around 71% found just once. Sequenced here: CD8+ T cells sorted from blood, sampled at week 0. The receptor source for this set is a human donor with alopecia areata.

Only one count was recorded for this clone. The rearrangement uses TRBV6-5 and TRBJ1-2; 10 positions match TRBD1. The CDR3 covers 15 residues. V dropped 7 bases and J dropped 2; count of bases not matched to a gene: 7. From germline, CDR1 is MNHEY and CDR2 SVGAGI. The CDR3 nucleotides read TGTGCCAGCACCGGGGGGACAGGGGCGAACTATGGCTACACCTTC. Amino acid sequence: CASTGGTGANYGYTF.

J is TRBJ2-3 and V is TRBV5-1; D is ambiguous. Trimming took off 5 bases at V and 2 bases at J, with 3 bases between the two ends. Looked up from germline, CDR1 is SGHRS and CDR2 is YFSETQ. CDR3 length equals 11 residues. This CDR3 is CASRDTDTQYF. CDR3 sequence (DNA): TGCGCCAGCAGAGACACAGATACGCAGTATTTT.

This clone was observed a handful of times. The chain uses TRBV30 and TRBJ2-1; 8 bases map to TRBD2. Germline V gives CDR1 GTSNPN, CDR2 SVGIG (reference sequence). After removal of 0 bases from V and 9 bases from J, the junction contained 4 bases not matched to a gene. This CDR3 is 13 amino acids long. The CDR3 region is CAWSVGGASEQFF. The CDR3 DNA follows: TGTGCCTGGAGTGTCGGGGGGGCTAGTGAGCAGTTCTTC.

The genes are TRBV5-6 and TRBJ2-3; D ambiguous. Germline V gene data show CDR1 as SGHDT and CDR2 as YYEEEE. This CDR3 contains 15 residues. Trimming removed 0 bases from V and 6 bases from J, with 14 bases in between. CDR3 amino acids: CASSLDWGASDTQYF. CDR3 DNA: TGTGCCAGCAGCTTGGATTGGGGTGCCAGCGATACGCAGTATTTT.

The rearrangement joins TRBV19 to TRBJ2-1; 8 nucleotides line up with TRBD1. This CDR3 has 15 amino acids. The germline CDR1 and CDR2 sequences are LNHDA and SQIVND (reference sequence). The V gene end was trimmed by 5 bases and the J gene end by 10 bases; junction bases not matched to a gene: 13. CDR3 protein: CASSAFTGQGREQFF. In DNA form, the CDR3 reads TGTGCCAGTAGTGCCTTCACTGGACAGGGACGGGAGCAGTTCTTC.

V is TRBV2 and J is TRBJ2-2; D perhaps matches TRBD1 (7 bases). CDR3 length: 16 residues. Germline V gives CDR1 SNHLY, CDR2 FYNNEI. Between the trimmed V and J ends, which lost 6 bases and 1 base, there was a span of 15 bases. CDR3 loop: CASSIIQGGNTGELFF. The CDR3 DNA reads as TGTGCCAGCAGCATCATCCAGGGGGGGAACACCGGGGAGCTGTTTTTT.

A remark on this clone: Other DNA sequences in the same sample also yield this CDR3. The chain employs TRBV4-1 and TRBJ2-7, with D uncertain. V was clipped by 1 base and J by 2 bases, with 6 bases between them. The germline gives CDR1 MGHRA, CDR2 YSYEKL. The CDR3 contains 13 residues. DNA of the CDR3: TGCGCCAGCAGCCAAGCCGGAACCTACGAGCAGTACTTC. Protein product: CASSQAGTYEQYF.

V and J are TRBV30 and TRBJ1-4; D gene ambiguous. Looked up from germline, CDR1 is GTSNPN and CDR2 is SVGIG (reference sequence). The CDR3 sequence is 14 residues long. Trimming removed 4 bases from V and 9 bases from J, with 18 bases in between. This CDR3 reads CAWTPDVVTQKLFF. The CDR3 region has the DNA TGTGCCTGGACACCGGACGTGGTTACTCAAAAACTGTTTTTT.

The chain has TRBV14 and TRBJ1-2; a possible D gene is TRBD1 (5 bases). The V gene's germline CDR1 is SGHDN and CDR2 FVKESK. The CDR3 consists of 13 residues. V gave up 4 bases and J gave up 5 bases, with 11 bases separating them. In DNA, the CDR3 is TGTGCCAGCAGCCTCCGGGACCATTATGGCTACACCTTC. It specifies CASSLRDHYGYTF.

The chain's CDR3 is CASSLMGSEKLFF. CDR3 DNA: TGCGCCAGCAGCTTGATGGGGTCTGAAAAACTGTTTTTT. The rearrangement joins TRBV5-1 to TRBJ1-4; no clear D. Deletions cut 1 base from V and 7 bases from J, with 8 bases between. This CDR3 has 13 residues. CDR1 and CDR2 (germline): SGHRS, YFSETQ.

This chain links TRBV11-1 with TRBJ1-2; D might be TRBD1 (5 bases). CDR1 is SGHAT, CDR2 FQDESV, per germline (reference sequence). V shed 5 bases and J shed 3 bases, with 13 bases lying between them. The CDR3 length is 14 residues. CDR3 sequence (DNA): TGTGCCAGCAGCCCCGGTGGGGGTCACTATGGCTACACCTTC. It codes for CASSPGGGHYGYTF.

V gene TRBV13 combines with J gene TRBJ2-3, with D possibly TRBD1 on 6 matching bases. There are 14 residues in the CDR3. The V gene's germline CDR1 is PRHDT and CDR2 FYEKMQ (reference sequence). V was trimmed by 5 bases and J by 6 bases, leaving 15 bases between them. The CDR3 reads CASSVRQAVDTQYF. The CDR3 DNA follows: TGTGCCAGCAGCGTCCGACAGGCGGTGGATACGCAGTATTTT.

This rearrangement joins TRBV10-3 to TRBJ2-3; 9 nucleotides align to TRBD1. CDR1 and CDR2 (germline): ENHRY, SYGVKD. This CDR3 has 15 residues. Germline trimming cut 3 bases from V and 4 bases from J; bases unmatched to any gene: 5. The chain's CDR3 is CAISDRDRDADTQYF. The CDR3 DNA reads TGTGCCATCAGTGACCGGGACAGGGACGCAGATACGCAGTATTTT.

The CDR3 loop is CASSQDSRGQGYEQYF. The CDR3 region has the DNA TGCGCCAGCAGCCAAGATTCTCGAGGGCAGGGTTACGAGCAGTACTTC. The V and J genes are TRBV4-1 and TRBJ2-7; D is possibly TRBD1 or TRBD2 (5 bases each). This CDR3 spans 16 amino acids. Trimming shortened V by 0 bases and J by 4 bases, and 16 bases separated the two germline ends. Germline lookup yields CDR1 MGHRA and CDR2 YSYEKL.

This clone was counted between two and nine times. The V call is TRBV9, the J call TRBJ1-2; weak D call: TRBD1 (6 bases). Germline V gene data show CDR1 as SGDLS and CDR2 as YYNGEE. V was shortened by 0 bases and J by 8 bases, with 11 bases between the two germline ends. CDR3 length: 13 amino acids. The CDR3 DNA reads TGTGCCAGCAGCGTAGGAGGGGGGAGAGGCTACACCTTC. Translating gives CASSVGGGRGYTF.

This clone was detected only a few times. V and J are TRBV7-3 and TRBJ1-6; D remains unclear. The CDR3 covers 14 residues. V was clipped by 2 bases and J by 5 bases, with 7 bases between them. Per germline, CDR1 SGHTA and CDR2 FQGTGA. This CDR3 reads CASSLDIDNSPLHF. The DNA of the CDR3 is TGTGCCAGCAGCTTAGACATCGATAATTCACCCCTCCACTTT.

The rearrangement joins TRBV27 to TRBJ1-2; perhaps TRBD1 as D (5 bases). This CDR3 is built from 15 residues. Trimming left V 8 bases short and J 2 bases short, with 18 bases between. Germline V gene sequence: CDR1 MNHEY, CDR2 SMNVEV (reference sequence). The CDR3, as DNA: TGTGCCAGCCGGGGCGGGGGGAGTGGGAACTATGGCTACACCTTC. As protein: CASRGGGSGNYGYTF.

This chain joins TRBV6-5 and TRBJ2-7; D gene unclear. V shed 8 bases and J shed 3 bases, with 14 bases lying between them. The germline gives CDR1 MNHEY, CDR2 SVGAGI. The CDR3 is 13 amino acids. The CDR3 sequence is CASGEGIGYEQYF. CDR3 DNA sequence: TGTGCCAGCGGGGAAGGTATCGGCTACGAGCAGTACTTC.